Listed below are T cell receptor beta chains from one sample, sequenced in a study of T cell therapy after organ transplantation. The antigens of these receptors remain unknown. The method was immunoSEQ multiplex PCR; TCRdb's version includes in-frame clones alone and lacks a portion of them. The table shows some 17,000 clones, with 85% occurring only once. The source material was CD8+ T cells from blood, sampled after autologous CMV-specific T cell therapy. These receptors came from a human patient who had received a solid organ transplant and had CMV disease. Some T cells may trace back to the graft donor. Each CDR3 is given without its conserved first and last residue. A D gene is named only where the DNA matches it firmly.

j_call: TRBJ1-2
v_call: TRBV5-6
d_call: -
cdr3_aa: ASTVPYLDGYT

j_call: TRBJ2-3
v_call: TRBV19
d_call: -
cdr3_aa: ASSIALQGTDTQY

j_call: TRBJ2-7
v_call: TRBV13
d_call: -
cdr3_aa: ASSLGSYEQY

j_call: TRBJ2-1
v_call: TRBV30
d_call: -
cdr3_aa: AWRYSSSYNEQF

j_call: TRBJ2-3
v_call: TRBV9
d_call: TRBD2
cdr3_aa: ASSVFAGGGTDTQY

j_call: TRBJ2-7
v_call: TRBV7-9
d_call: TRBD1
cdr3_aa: ASSLGTAYEQY

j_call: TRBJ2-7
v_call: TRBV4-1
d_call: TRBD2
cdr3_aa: ASSQRLAGVYEQY

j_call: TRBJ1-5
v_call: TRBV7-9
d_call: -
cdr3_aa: ASSPSRTARNQPQH

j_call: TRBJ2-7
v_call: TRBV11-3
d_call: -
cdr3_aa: ASSLGSGTGLYEQY

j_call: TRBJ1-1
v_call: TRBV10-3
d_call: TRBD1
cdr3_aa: AIRGDRNTEAF

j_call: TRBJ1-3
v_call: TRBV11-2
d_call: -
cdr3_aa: ASSLFSENTIY